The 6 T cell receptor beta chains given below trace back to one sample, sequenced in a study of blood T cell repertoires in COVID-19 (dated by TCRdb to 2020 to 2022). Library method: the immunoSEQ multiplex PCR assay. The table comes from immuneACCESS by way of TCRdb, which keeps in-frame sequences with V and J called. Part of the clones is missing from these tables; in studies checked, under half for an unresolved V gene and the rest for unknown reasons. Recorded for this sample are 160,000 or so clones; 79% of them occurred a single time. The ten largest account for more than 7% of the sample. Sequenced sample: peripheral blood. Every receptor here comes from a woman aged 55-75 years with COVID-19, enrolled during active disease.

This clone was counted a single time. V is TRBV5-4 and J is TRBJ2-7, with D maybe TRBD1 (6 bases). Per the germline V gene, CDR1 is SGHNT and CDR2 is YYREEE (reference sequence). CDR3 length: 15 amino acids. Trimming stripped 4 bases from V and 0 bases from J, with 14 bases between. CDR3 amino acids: CASSLRQVSSYEQYF. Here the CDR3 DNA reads TGTGCCAGCAGCCTCCGACAGGTTAGCTCCTACGAGCAGTACTTC.

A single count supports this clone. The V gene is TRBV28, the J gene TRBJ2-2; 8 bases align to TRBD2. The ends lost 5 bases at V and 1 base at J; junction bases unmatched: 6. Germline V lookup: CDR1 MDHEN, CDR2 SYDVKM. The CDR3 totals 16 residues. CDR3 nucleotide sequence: TGTGCCAGCAGTCAAGCGGGGGCTAAGAACACCGGGGAGCTGTTTTTT. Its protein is CASSQAGAKNTGELFF. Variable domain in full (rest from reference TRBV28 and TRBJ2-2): DVKVTQSSRYLVKRTGEKVFLECVQDMDHENMFWYRQDPGLGLRLIYFSYDVKMKEKGDIPEGYSVSREKKERFSLILESASTNQTSMYLCASSQAGAKNTGELFFGEGSRLTVL.

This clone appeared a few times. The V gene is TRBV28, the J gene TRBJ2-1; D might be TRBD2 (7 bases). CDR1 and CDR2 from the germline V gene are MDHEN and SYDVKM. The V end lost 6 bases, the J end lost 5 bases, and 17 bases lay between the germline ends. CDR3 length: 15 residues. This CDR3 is CASRKQGGDHNEQFF. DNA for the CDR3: TGTGCCAGCAGGAAACAGGGAGGGGATCACAATGAGCAGTTCTTC.

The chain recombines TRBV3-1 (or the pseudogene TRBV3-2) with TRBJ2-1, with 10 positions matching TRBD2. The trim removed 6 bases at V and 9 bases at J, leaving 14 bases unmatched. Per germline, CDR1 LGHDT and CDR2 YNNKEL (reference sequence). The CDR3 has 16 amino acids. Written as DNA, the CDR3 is TGTGCCAGCAGACATACCCCTAGCGGGAGTAGTGGTGAGCAGTTCTTC. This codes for CASRHTPSGSSGEQFF.

The CDR3 DNA sequence: TGTGCCAGCAGCTTGACAGGCCACTCCTACGAGCAGTACTTC. Protein sequence: CASSLTGHSYEQYF. The V and J genes are TRBV11-2 and TRBJ2-7; tentative D call: TRBD1 (6 bases). CDR1 is SGHAT, CDR2 FQNNGV, per germline. Between the trimmed V and J ends, which lost 3 bases and 0 bases, there was a span of 9 bases. The CDR3 extends over 14 amino acids. The complete variable domain, with remaining parts taken from reference TRBV11-2 and TRBJ2-7, reads EAGVAQSPRYKIIEKRQSVAFWCNPISGHATLYWYQQILGQGPKLLIQFQNNGVVDDSQLPKDRFSAERLKGVDSTLKIQPAKLEDSAVYLCASSLTGHSYEQYFGPGTRLTVT.

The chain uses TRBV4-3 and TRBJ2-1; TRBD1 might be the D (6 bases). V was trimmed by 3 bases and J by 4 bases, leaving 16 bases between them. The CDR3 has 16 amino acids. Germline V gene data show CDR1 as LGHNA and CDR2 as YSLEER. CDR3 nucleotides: TGCGCCAGCAGCCAGGATGGCAGGGGTCAATACAATGAGCAGTTCTTC. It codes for CASSQDGRGQYNEQFF.